This T cell receptor (beta chain) was sequenced in a study of blood T cell repertoires in COVID-19. Produced via immunoSEQ multiplex PCR; TCRdb's table is partial and in-frame only. Among about 370,000 clones listed, about 90% were seen once. CDR3 length equals 16 residues. V was pared by 6 bases and J by 1 base, with 7 bases of the junction left unmatched. The germline CDR1 and CDR2 sequences are MDHEN and SYDVKM. This chain uses TRBV28 with TRBJ2-3; TRBD2 matches at 10 bases. The sequence was obtained from a woman aged 25 to 45 with COVID-19, enrolled during active disease. Sequenced sample: peripheral blood. The CDR3 nucleotides are TGTGCCAGCAGGACACCCGGGACTAGCGGCACAGATACGCAGTATTTT. This codes for CASRTPGTSGTDTQYF.